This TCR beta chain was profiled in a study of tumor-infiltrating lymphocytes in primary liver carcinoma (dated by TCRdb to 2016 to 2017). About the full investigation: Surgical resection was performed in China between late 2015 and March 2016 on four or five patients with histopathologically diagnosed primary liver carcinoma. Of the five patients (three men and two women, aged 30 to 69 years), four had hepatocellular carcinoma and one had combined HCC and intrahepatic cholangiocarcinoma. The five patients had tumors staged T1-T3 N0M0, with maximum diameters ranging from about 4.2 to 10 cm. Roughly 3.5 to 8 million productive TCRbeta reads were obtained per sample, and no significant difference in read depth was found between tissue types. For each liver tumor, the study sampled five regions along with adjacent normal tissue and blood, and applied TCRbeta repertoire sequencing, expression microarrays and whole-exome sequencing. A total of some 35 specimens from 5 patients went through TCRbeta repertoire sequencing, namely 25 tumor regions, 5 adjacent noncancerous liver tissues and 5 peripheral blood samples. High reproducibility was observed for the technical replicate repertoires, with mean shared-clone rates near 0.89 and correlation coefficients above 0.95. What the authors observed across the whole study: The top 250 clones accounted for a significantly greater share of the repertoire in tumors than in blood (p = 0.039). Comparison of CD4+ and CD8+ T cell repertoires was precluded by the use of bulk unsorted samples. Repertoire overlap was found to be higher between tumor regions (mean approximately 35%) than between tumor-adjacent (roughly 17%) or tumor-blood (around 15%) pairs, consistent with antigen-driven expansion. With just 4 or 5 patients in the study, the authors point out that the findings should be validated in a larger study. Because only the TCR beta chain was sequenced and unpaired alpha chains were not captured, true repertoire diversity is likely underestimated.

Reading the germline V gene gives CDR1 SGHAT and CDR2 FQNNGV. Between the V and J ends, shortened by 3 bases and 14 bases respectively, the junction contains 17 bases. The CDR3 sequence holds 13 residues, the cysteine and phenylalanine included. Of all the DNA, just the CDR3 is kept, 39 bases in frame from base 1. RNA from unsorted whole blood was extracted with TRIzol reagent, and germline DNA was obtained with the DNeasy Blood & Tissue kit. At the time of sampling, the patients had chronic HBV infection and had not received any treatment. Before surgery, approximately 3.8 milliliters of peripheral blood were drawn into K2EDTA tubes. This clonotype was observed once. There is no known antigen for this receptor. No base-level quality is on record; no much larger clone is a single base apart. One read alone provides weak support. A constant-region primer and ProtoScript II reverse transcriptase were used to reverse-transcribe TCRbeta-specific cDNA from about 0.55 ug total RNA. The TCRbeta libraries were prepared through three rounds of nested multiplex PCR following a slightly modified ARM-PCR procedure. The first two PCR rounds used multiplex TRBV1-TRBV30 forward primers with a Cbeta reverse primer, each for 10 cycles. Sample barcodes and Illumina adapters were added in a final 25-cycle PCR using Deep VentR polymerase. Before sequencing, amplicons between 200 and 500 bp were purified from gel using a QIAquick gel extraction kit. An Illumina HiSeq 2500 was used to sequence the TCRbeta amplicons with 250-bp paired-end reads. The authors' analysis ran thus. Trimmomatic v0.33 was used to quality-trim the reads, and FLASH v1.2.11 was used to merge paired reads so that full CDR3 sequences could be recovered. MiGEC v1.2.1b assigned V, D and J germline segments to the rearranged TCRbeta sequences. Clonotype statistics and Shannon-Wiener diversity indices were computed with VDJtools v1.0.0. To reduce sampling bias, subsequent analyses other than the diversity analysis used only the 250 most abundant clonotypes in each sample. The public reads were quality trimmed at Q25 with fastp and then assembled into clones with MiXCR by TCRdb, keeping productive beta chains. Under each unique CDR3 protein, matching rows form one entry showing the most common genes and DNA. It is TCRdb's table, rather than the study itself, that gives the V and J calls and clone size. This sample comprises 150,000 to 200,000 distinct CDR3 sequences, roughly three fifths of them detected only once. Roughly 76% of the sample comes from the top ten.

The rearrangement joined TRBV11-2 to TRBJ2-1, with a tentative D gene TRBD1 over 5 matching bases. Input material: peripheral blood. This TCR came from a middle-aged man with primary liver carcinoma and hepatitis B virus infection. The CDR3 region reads CASSFQGPPSEFF. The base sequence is TGTGCCAGCAGCTTCCAGGGTCCCCCGAGCGAGTTCTTC.